This T cell receptor beta chain was captured in a study of T cell changes during pregnancy in multiple sclerosis. Sequencing was performed with immunoSEQ multiplex PCR; in TCRdb, only in-frame clones are kept and a portion is missing. This sample carries 65,000 to 70,000 clones, around 94% of them seen once, and the ten largest clones take roughly 2%. V lost 1 base to trimming and J lost 10 bases, with 11 bases between them. This CDR3 is built from 13 residues. The germline CDR1 and CDR2 sequences are MNHEY and SMNVEV (reference sequence). The material sequenced was peripheral blood, taken in the third trimester of pregnancy. This chain connects TRBV27 to TRBJ2-1, with a tentative D call TRBD1 (5 bases). The sequence was obtained from a female donor in good health, enrolled as a control in a pregnancy study. The CDR3, as DNA: TGTGCCAGCAGTTTATTCCCAGGGCGCGAGCAGTTCTTC. It translates to CASSLFPGREQFF.